Following are 13 T cell receptor beta chains from one sample sequenced in a study of CD8 T cells in ankylosing spondylitis. TCRdb ran MiXCR on the 5' RACE reads and lists one entry per CDR3 protein. In the table there are fewer than 25,000 distinct CDR3 sequences, over 10% of which are singletons. The sample consisted of blood. Source of these receptors: a male donor with ankylosing spondylitis or in good health (not recorded which).

This clonotype was recorded at least ten times. The chain is built from TRBV12-3 or TRBV12-4 and TRBJ2-2, with 8 bases fitting TRBD2. The CDR3 has 14 amino acids. The junction had 13 bases not matched to a gene; V was cut back by 10 bases and J by 9 bases. The CDR3 DNA is TGTGCCAACTCCTTGACTAGCGACGTCAGGGAGCTGTTTTTT. This translates into CANSLTSDVRELFF.

This clonotype has just a few counts. The V and J genes are TRBV20-1 and TRBJ2-7, with TRBD2 matching 13 bases. CDR1 and CDR2 from the germline V gene are DFQATT and SNEGSKA (reference sequence). CDR3 length: 14 amino acids. Trimming cost V 5 bases and J 4 bases; bases outside gene matches: 5. CDR3 amino acids: CSALPGLAGYEQYF. Here the CDR3 DNA reads TGCAGTGCTTTGCCGGGACTAGCGGGGTACGAGCAGTACTTC.

The sample holds a few counts of this clonotype. V is TRBV6-2 or TRBV6-3 and J is TRBJ2-1, with TRBD1 matching 8 bases. CDR1 MNHEY and CDR2 SVGEGT come from the germline V gene. The CDR3 consists of 15 residues. V shed 2 bases, J shed 8 bases, and the junction held 8 bases outside the gene matches. In nucleotides, the CDR3 is TGTGCCAGCAGTTACGCCGGACAGGGCGTCGATGAGCAGTTCTTC. This sequence encodes CASSYAGQGVDEQFF.

This clonotype was detected many times. V and J are TRBV29-1 and TRBJ1-1; D gene uncertain. This CDR3 is 13 amino acids long. From germline, CDR1 is SQVTM and CDR2 ANQGSEA. V lost 2 bases and J 0 bases, leaving 7 bases between the germline ends. Here the CDR3 reads CSVERAMNTEAFF. As DNA, the CDR3 is TGCAGCGTTGAACGGGCAATGAACACTGAAGCTTTCTTT.

At least ten counts were recorded for this clonotype. The genes are TRBV12-3 or TRBV12-4 and TRBJ2-2; D gene unclear. Trimming took 6 bases from V and 7 from J, leaving 18 bases between them. This CDR3 comprises 15 residues. CDR3 residues: CASSLDPKGSGELFF. Here the CDR3 DNA reads TGTGCCAGCAGCCTCGACCCGAAGGGAAGCGGGGAGCTGTTTTTT.

This clonotype showed up just a few times. The CDR3, as DNA: TGCGCCAGCAGCCTGGGACTAGCAATCAACGAGCAGTACTTC. Translation: CASSLGLAINEQYF. The chain has TRBV5-1 and TRBJ2-7; 9 nucleotides line up with TRBD2. From germline, CDR1 is SGHRS and CDR2 YFSETQ. The CDR3 contains 14 residues. The ends lost 4 bases at V and 5 bases at J; junction bases unmatched: 7.

This clonotype was seen repeatedly, ten times or more. The chain employs TRBV29-1 and TRBJ2-2, with 7 bases aligning to TRBD1. V was pared by 5 bases and J by 1 base, with 4 bases of the junction left unmatched. This CDR3 spans 14 amino acids. The germline V gene encodes CDR1 SQVTM and CDR2 ANQGSEA. The CDR3 sequence is CSVPDRRNTGELFF. CDR3 sequence (DNA): TGCAGCGTTCCGGACAGGAGGAACACCGGGGAGCTGTTTTTT.

This clonotype was seen ten or more times. The rearrangement joins TRBV19 to TRBJ2-2; TRBD2 is a possible D gene (6 bases). V lost 4 bases to trimming and J lost 6 bases, with 18 bases between them. CDR1 LNHDA and CDR2 SQIVND come from the germline V gene (reference sequence). The CDR3 totals 16 residues. As DNA, the CDR3 is TGTGCCAGTAGTACTCCCGTAGGGAGGTTGGCCGGGGAGCTGTTTTTT. Encoded protein: CASSTPVGRLAGELFF.

This clonotype was observed a single time. The J gene is TRBJ1-6, the V gene TRBV28; D is unresolved. This CDR3 comprises 16 residues. The V gene's germline CDR1 is MDHEN and CDR2 SYDVKM. Trimming took 3 bases from V and 10 from J, leaving 19 bases between them. CDR3 in amino acids: CASSFLGPRRGSPLHF. In DNA, the CDR3 is TGTGCCAGCAGTTTCCTCGGGCCACGGAGAGGATCACCCCTCCACTTT.

This clonotype was recorded many times. The chain is built from TRBV20-1 and TRBJ2-7; TRBD1 matches 8 bases. The germline V gene has CDR1 DFQATT and CDR2 SNEGSKA (reference sequence). V lost 0 bases, J lost 5 bases, and 6 bases stayed unmatched. This CDR3 contains 14 residues. The CDR3 reads CSAREDQGANEQYV. CDR3 in DNA: TGCAGTGCTAGAGAGGATCAGGGGGCCAACGAGCAGTACGTC.

There are a few counts of this clonotype. V and J are TRBV24-1 and TRBJ2-1, with TRBD2 matching over 11 bases. CDR1 is KGHDR, CDR2 SFDVKD, per germline. The ends lost 0 bases at V and 7 bases at J; junction bases unmatched: 4. The CDR3 extends over 16 amino acids. In nucleotides, the CDR3 is TGTGCCACCAGTGATTTGCCACTAGCGGGAGTAAATGAGCAGTTCTTC. Protein product: CATSDLPLAGVNEQFF.

This sequence joins TRBV29-1 and TRBJ2-2; D gene ambiguous. The germline CDR1 and CDR2 sequences are SQVTM and ANQGSEA. The CDR3 totals 11 residues. Trimming removed 7 bases at V and 2 bases at J, with 5 bases between. For the CDR3, the DNA is TGCAGCGCGTTTAACACCGGGGAGCTGTTTTTT. It yields the protein CSAFNTGELFF.

This clonotype has just a few counts. The CDR3 nucleotides read TGTGCCAGCAGCGCGGCGGGGCAGGGAGAGACCCAGTACTTC. It encodes CASSAAGQGETQYF. The chain recombines TRBV11-2 with TRBJ2-5, with D possibly being TRBD2 (6 bases). Germline lookup yields CDR1 SGHAT and CDR2 FQNNGV. Trimming pared 5 bases from V and 4 bases from J, leaving 14 bases between. CDR3 size: 14 residues.